The clone carrying this T cell receptor (beta chain) has just a few counts. Its matching antigen is unknown. Time point described: week 23, last vaccination. Doses consisted of 300 ug of mutant IDH1 20-mer peptide each, paired with topical imiquimod. Donor tumors were new WHO grade 3 or 4 IDH1-mutant, ATRX-lost astrocytomas. This CDR3 comprises 15 residues. CDR1 and CDR2 from the germline V gene are MNHEY and SMNVEV (reference sequence). V gave up 1 base and J gave up 4 bases; unmatched junction bases: 4. Assay used: immunoSEQ multiplex PCR; TCRdb lists only in-frame clones, some missing. This table has some 80,000 clones, around 83% appearing once. The sample is drawn from a study of a mutant IDH1 vaccine in newly diagnosed glioma. Study-wide context: Either 4-6 weeks after radiotherapy alone or alongside temozolomide, vaccination was begun. Treated patients showed a male proportion of about 60%, a female proportion of around 38%, and a mean age of 40.4 years.

Study-wide points: Pseudoprogression showed no apparent link to changes in top peripheral T cell clonotypes.

The source was PBMCs, collected from a glioma patient whose treatment included an IDH1 peptide vaccine. This TCR was recovered from a woman in her fifties or sixties with glioma. The rearrangement joins TRBV27 to TRBJ1-5; 7 bases align to TRBD1. CDR3 DNA: TGTGCCAGCAGTTTATTAGGGGGCGCGAATCAGCCCCAGCATTTT. Amino acid sequence: CASSLLGGANQPQHF.